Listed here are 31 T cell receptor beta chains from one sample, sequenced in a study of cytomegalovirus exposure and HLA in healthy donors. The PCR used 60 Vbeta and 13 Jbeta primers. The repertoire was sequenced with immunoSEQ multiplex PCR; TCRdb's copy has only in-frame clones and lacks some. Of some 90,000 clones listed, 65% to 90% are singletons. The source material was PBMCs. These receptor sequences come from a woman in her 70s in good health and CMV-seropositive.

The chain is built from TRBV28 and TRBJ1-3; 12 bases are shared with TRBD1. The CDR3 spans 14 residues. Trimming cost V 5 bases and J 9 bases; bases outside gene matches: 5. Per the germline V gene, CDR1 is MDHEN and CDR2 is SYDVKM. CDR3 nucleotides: TGTGCCAGCAGTCCGGGACAGGGGGCCGGCACCATATATTTT. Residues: CASSPGQGAGTIYF.

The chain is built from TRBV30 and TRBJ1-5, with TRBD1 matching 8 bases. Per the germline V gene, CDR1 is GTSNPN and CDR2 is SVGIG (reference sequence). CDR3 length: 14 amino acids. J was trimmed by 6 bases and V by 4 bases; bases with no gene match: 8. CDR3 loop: CAWTPGQATQPQHF. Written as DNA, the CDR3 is TGTGCCTGGACCCCGGGACAGGCTACTCAGCCCCAGCATTTT.

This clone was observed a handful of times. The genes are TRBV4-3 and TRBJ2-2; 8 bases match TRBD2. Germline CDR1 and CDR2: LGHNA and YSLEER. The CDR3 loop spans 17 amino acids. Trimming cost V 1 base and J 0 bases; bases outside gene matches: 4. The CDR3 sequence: CASSQGDSGTNTGELFF. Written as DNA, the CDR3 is TGCGCCAGCAGCCAAGGAGATAGCGGGACGAACACCGGGGAGCTGTTTTTT.

The CDR3 loop reads CASSNSGGTSWFF. The DNA of the CDR3 is TGTGCCAGCAGCAACTCTGGGGGGACTAGCTGGTTCTTC. The chain is built from TRBV7-9 and TRBJ2-1; 9 positions match TRBD2. Looked up from germline, CDR1 is SEHNR and CDR2 is FQNEAQ (reference sequence). J was trimmed by 15 bases and V by 5 bases; bases with no gene match: 11. This CDR3 has 13 residues.

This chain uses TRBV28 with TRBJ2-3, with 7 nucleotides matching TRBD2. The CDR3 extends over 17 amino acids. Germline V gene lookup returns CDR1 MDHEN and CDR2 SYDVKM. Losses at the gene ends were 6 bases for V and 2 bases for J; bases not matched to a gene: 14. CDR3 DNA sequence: TGTGCCAGCAGGCCGCTGGTGGGGGAGGGCCCCACAGATACGCAGTATTTT. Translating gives CASRPLVGEGPTDTQYF.

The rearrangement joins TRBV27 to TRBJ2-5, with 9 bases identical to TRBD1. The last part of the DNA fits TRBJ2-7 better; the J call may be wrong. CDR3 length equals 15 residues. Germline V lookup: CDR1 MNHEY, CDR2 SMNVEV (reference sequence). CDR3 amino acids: CASSLGTGISYEQYF. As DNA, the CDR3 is TGTGCCAGCAGTCTCGGGACAGGGATCTCCTACGAGCAGTACTTC.

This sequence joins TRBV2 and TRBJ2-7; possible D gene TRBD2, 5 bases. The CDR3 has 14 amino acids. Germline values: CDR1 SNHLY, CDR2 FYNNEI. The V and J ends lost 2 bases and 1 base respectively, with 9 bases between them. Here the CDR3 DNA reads TGTGCCAGCAGTGAACGGGGTCATTCCTACGAGCAGTACTTC. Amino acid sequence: CASSERGHSYEQYF.

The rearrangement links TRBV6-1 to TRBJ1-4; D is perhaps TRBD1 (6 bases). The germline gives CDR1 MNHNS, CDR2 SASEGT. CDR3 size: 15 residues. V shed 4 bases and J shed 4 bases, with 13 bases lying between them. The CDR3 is CASSARGQLNEKLFF. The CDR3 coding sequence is TGTGCCAGCAGTGCCCGTGGACAGCTTAATGAAAAACTGTTTTTT.

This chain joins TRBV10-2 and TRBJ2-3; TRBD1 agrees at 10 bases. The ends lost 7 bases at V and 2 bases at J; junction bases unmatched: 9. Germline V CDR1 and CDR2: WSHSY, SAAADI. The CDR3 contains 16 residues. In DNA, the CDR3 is TGCGCCAGCACCAAGCCCGGGACAGGGGACACAGATACGCAGTATTTT. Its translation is CASTKPGTGDTDTQYF.

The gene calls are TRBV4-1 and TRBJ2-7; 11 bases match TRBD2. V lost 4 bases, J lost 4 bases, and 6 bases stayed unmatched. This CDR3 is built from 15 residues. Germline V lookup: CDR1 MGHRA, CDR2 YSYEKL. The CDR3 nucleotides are TGCGCCAGCAGCCGGGAAGGGACTAGCGGATACGAGCAGTACTTC. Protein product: CASSREGTSGYEQYF.

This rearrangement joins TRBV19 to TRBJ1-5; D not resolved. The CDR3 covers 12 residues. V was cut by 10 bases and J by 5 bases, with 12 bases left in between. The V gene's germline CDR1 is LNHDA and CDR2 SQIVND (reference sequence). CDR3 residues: CATHSGYQPQHF. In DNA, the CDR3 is TGTGCCACTCACAGCGGCTATCAGCCCCAGCATTTT. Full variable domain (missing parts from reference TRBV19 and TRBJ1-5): DGGITQSPKYLFRKEGQNVTLSCEQNLNHDAMYWYRQDPGQGLRLIYYSQIVNDFQKGDIAEGYSVSREKKESFPLTVTSAQKNPTAFYLCATHSGYQPQHFGDGTRLSIL.

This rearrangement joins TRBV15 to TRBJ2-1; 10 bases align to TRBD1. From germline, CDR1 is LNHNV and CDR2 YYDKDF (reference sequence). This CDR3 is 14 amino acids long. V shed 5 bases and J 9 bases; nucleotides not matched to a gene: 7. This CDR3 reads CATSRDRGISEQFF. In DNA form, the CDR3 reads TGTGCCACCAGCCGGGACAGGGGAATCTCTGAGCAGTTCTTC.

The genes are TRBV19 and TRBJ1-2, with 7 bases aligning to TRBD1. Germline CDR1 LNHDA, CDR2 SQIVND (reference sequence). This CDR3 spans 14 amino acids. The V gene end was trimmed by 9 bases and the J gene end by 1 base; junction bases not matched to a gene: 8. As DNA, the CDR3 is TGTGCCAGCCTAAAAGGGGGCGATAACTATGGCTACACCTTC. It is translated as CASLKGGDNYGYTF. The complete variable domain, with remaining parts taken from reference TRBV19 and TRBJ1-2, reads DGGITQSPKYLFRKEGQNVTLSCEQNLNHDAMYWYRQDPGQGLRLIYYSQIVNDFQKGDIAEGYSVSREKKESFPLTVTSAQKNPTAFYLCASLKGGDNYGYTFGSGTRLTVV.

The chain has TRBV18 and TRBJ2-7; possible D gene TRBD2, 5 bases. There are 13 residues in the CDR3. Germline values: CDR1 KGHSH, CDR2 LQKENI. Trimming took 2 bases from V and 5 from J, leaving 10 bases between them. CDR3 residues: CASSPTGIHEQYF. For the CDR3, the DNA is TGTGCCAGCTCACCAACCGGGATCCACGAGCAGTACTTC.

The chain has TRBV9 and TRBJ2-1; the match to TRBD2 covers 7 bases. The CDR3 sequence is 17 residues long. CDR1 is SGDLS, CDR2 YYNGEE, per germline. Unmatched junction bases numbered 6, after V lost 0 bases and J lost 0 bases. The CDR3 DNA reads TGTGCCAGCAGCGTAGCTTTGGGGGGGGTCTCCTACAATGAGCAGTTCTTC. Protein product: CASSVALGGVSYNEQFF.

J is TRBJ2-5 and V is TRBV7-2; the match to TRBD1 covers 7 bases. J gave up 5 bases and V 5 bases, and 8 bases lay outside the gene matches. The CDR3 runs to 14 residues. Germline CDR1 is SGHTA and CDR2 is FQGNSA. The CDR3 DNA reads TGTGCCAGCAGCCGCTCAGGGGGTGGTGAGACCCAGTACTTC. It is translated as CASSRSGGGETQYF.

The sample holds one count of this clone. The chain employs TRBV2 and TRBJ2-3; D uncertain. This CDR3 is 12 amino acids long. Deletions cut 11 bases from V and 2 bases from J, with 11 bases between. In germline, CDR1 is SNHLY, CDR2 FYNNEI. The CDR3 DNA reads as TGTGCCTCGCGGCAGAACACAGATACGCAGTATTTT. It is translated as CASRQNTDTQYF.

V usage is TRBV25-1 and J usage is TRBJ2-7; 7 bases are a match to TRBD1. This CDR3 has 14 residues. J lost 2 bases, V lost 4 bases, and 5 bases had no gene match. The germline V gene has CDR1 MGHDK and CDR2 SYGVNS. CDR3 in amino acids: CASSVRDSTYEQYF. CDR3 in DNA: TGTGCCAGCAGTGTCCGGGACAGCACCTACGAGCAGTACTTC.

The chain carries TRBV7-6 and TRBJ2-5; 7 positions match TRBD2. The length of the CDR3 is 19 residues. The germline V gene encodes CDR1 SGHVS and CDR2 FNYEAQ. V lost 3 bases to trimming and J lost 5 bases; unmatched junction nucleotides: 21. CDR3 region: CASSLLSPGGTGYGETQYF. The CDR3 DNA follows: TGTGCCAGCAGCTTGCTCTCCCCCGGGGGGACGGGTTACGGGGAGACCCAGTACTTC. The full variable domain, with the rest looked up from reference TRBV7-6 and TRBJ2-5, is GAGVSQSPRYKVTKRGQDVALRCDPISGHVSLYWYRQALGQGPEFLTYFNYEAQQDKSGLPNDRFSAERPEGSISTLTIQRTEQRDSAMYRCASSLLSPGGTGYGETQYFGPGTRLLVL.

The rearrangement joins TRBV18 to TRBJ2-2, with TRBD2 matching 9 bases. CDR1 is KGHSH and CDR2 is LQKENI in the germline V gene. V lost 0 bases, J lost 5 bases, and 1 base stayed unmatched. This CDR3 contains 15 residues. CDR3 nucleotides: TGTGCCAGCTCACCACCGGGACTAGCTACCGGGGAGCTGTTTTTT. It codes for CASSPPGLATGELFF.

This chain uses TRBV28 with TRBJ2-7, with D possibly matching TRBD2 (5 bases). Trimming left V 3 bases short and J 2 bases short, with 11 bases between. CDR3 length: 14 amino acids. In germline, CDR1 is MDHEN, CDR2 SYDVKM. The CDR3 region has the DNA TGTGCCAGCAGTTTGGCCGACGGGGCCTACGAGCAGTACTTC. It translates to CASSLADGAYEQYF.

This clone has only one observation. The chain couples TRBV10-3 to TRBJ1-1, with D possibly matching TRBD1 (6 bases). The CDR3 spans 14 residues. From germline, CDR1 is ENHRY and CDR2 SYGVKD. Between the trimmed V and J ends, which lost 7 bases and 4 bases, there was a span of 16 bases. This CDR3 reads CAIKGGGGTTEAFF. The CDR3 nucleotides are TGTGCCATCAAAGGAGGCGGGGGCACCACTGAAGCTTTCTTT.

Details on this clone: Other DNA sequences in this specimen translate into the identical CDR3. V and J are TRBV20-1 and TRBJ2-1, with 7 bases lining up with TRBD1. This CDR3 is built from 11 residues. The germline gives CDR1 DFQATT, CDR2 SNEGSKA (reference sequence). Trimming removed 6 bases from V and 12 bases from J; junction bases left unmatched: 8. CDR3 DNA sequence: TGCAGTGCGCCCGACAGGGTGGGGCAGTTCTTC. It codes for CSAPDRVGQFF.

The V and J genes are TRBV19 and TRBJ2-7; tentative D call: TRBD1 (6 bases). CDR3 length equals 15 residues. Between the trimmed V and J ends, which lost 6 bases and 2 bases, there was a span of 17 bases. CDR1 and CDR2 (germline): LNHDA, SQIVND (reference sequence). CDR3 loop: CASRPEGEATYEQYF. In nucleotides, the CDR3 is TGTGCCAGTAGACCCGAGGGGGAAGCCACCTACGAGCAGTACTTC.

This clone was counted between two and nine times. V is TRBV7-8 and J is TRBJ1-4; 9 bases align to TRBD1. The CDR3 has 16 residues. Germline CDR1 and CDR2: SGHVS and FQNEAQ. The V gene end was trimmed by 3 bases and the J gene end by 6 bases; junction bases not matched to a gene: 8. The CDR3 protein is CASSLRGTGKDEKLFF. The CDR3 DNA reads TGTGCCAGCAGCTTGCGGGGGACAGGGAAGGATGAAAAACTGTTTTTT. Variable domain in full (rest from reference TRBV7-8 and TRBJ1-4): GAGVSQSPRYKVAKRGQDVALRCDPISGHVSLFWYQQALGQGPEFLTYFQNEAQLDKSGLPSDRFFAERPEGSVSTLKIQRTQQEDSAVYLCASSLRGTGKDEKLFFGSGTQLSVL.

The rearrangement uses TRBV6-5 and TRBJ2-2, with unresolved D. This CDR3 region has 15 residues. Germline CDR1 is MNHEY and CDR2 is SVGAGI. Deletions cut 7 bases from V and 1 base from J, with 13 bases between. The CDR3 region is CASNLGAQNTGELFF. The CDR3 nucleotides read TGTGCCAGCAACCTAGGAGCGCAGAACACCGGGGAGCTGTTTTTT.

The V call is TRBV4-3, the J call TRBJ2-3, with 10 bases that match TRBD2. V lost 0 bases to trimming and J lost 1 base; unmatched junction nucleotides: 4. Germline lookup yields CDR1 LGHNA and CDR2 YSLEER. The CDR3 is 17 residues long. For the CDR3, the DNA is TGCGCCAGCAGCCAAGATCCTAGCGGGAGTGGCACAGATACGCAGTATTTT. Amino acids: CASSQDPSGSGTDTQYF.

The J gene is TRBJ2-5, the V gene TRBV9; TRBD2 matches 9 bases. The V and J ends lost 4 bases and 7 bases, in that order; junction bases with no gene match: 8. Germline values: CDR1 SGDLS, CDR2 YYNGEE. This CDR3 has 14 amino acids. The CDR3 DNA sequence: TGTGCCAGCAGCCTCAGCGGAGCGGGGGGGACCCAGTACTTC. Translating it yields CASSLSGAGGTQYF.

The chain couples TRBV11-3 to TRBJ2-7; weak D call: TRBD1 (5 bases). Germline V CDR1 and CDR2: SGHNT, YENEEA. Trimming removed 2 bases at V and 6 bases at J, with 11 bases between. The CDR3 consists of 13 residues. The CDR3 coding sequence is TGTGCCAGCAGCTTAAGCAGGGCCAGCGAGCAGTACTTC. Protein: CASSLSRASEQYF.

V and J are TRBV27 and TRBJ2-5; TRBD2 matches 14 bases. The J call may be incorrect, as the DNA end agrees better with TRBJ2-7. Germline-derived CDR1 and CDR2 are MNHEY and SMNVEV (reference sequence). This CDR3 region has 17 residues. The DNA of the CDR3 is TGTGCCAGCAGGAGACTAGCGGGAGGGTTGGGGGGCTACGAGCAGTACTTC. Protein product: CASRRLAGGLGGYEQYF.

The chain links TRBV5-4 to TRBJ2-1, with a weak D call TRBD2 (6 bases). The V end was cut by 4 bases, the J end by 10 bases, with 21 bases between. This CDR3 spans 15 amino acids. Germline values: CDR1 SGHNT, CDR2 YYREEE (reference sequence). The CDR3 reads CASSRGLGESKEQFF. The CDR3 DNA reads TGTGCCAGCAGCCGGGGACTGGGCGAGTCGAAGGAGCAGTTCTTC.